This T cell receptor (beta chain) was sequenced in a study of vaccination effects on CD4 cells after COVID-19. Here immunoSEQ multiplex PCR was the method, and the copy in TCRdb shows in-frame clones only, minus some. This table holds roughly 52,000 clones, 55% to 75% found once. Sequencing was preceded by expansion of antigen-specific CD4+ T cells with viral peptide pools in the ViraFEST assay. The culture ran for 9 to 11 days, and then CD4+ T cells were isolated. In the vaccine recipients, nucleocapsid antibodies were negative and there was no prior SARS-CoV-2 infection. Note on this clone: The antigen remains unidentified.

V was cut by 5 bases and J by 5 bases, with 15 bases left in between. Germline assignment: CDR1 SGHTA and CDR2 FQGNSA. The CDR3 runs to 14 residues. The material was CD4+ T cells from PBMCs cultured with SARS-CoV-2 spike peptides, obtained before COVID-19 vaccination. This TCR came from a human donor who received a COVID-19 vaccine. The chain links TRBV7-2 to TRBJ2-5; no firm D call. The CDR3 DNA sequence: TGTGCCAGCAGCACCCAGTCCGGAAGGGAGACCCAGTACTTC. This encodes CASSTQSGRETQYF.